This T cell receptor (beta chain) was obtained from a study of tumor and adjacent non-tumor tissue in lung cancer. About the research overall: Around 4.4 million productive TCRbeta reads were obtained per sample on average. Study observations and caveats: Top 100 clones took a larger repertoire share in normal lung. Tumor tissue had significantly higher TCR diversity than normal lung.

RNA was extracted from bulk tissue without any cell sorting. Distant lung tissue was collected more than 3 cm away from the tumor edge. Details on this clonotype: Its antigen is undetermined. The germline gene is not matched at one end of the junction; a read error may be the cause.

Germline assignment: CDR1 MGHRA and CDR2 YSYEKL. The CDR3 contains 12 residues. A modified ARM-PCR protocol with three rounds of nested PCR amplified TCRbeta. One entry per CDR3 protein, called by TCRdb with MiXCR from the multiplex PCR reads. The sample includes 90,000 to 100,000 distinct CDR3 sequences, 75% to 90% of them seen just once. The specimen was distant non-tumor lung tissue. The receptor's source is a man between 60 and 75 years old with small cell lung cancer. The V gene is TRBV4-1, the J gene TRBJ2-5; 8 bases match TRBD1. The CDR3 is CASSPDRVTQYF. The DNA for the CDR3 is TGCGCCAGCAGCCCGGACAGGGTGACCCAGTATTTC.